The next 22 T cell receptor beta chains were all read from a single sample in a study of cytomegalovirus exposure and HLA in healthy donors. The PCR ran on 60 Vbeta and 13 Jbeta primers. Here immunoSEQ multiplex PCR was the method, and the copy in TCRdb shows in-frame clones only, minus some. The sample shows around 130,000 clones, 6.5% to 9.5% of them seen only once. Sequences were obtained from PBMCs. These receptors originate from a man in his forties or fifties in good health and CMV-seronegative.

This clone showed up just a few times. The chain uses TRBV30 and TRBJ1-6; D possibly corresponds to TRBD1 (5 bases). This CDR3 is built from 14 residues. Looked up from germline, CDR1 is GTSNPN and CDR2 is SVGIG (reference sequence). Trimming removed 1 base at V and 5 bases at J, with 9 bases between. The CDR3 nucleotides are TGTGCCTGGAGTGCCGGGGGGAATAATTCACCCCTCCACTTT. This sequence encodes CAWSAGGNNSPLHF.

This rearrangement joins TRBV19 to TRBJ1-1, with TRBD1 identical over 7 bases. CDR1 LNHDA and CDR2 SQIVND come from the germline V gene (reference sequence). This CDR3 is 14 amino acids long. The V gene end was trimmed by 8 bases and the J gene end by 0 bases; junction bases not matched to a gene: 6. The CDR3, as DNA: TGTGCCAGTGGGCAGGGGGTCATGAACACTGAAGCTTTCTTT. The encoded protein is CASGQGVMNTEAFF.

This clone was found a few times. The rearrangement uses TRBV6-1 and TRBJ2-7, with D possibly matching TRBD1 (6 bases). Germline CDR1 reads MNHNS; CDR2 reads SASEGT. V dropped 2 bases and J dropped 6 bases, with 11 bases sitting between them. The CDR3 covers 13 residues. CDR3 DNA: TGTGCCAGCAGTGAATTACAGGGATTCGAGCAGTACTTC. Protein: CASSELQGFEQYF.

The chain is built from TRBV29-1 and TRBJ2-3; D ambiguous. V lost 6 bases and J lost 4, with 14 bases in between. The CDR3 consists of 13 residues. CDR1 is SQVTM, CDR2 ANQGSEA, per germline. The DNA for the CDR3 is TGCAGCGTCGAGGTCGGTCGGGCAGATACGCAGTATTTT. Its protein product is CSVEVGRADTQYF.

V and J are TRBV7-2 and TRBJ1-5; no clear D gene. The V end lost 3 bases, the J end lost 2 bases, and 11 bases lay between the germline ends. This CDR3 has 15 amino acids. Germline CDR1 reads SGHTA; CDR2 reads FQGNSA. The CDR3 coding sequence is TGTGCCAGCAGCTTCTGGATGGGAGGCAATCAGCCCCAGCATTTT. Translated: CASSFWMGGNQPQHF.

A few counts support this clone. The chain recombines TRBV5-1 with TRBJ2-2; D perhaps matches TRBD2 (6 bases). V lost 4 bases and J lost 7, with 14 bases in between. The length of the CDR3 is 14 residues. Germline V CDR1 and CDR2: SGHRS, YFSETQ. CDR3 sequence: CASSIYGGGGELFF. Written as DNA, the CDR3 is TGCGCCAGCAGCATATACGGGGGAGGCGGGGAGCTGTTTTTT.

CDR3 in amino acids: CASSKRGVDEQYF. The CDR3 nucleotides are TGTGCCAGCAGCAAGCGGGGGGTCGACGAGCAGTACTTC. This chain uses TRBV6-6 with TRBJ2-7; 9 bases agree with TRBD2. This CDR3 is built from 13 residues. In germline, CDR1 is MNHNY, CDR2 SVGAGI (reference sequence). V was clipped by 6 bases and J by 5 bases; unmatched bases: 5.

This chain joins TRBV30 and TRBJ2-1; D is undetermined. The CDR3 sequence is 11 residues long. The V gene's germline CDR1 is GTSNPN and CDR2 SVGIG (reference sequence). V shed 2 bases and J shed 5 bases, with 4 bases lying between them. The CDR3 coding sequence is TGTGCCTGGAGTCAAAACAATGAGCAGTTCTTC. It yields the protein CAWSQNNEQFF. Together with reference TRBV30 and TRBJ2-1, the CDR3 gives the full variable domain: SQTIHQWPATLVQPVGSPLSLECTVEGTSNPNLYWYRQAAGRGLQLLFYSVGIGQISSEVPQNLSASRPQDRQFILSSKKLLLSDSGFYLCAWSQNNEQFFGPGTRLTVL.

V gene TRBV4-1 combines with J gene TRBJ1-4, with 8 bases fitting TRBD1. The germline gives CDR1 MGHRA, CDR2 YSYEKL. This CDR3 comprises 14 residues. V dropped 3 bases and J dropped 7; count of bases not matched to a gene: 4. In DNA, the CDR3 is TGCGCCAGCAGCCAGAACAGGGGGACTGAAAAACTGTTTTTT. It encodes CASSQNRGTEKLFF.

CDR3 region: CASSSYRVGETQYF. The DNA of the CDR3 is TGTGCCAGCAGCTCTTACAGGGTCGGAGAGACCCAGTACTTC. The chain employs TRBV14 and TRBJ2-5, with a possible D match to TRBD1 (6 bases). The CDR3 has 14 amino acids. V lost 5 bases to trimming and J lost 4 bases, with 14 bases between them. CDR1 and CDR2 from the germline V gene are SGHDN and FVKESK.

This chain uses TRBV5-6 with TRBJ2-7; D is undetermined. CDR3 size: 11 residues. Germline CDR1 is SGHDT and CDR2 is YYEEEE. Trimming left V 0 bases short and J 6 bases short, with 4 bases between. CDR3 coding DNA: TGTGCCAGCAGCTTGGAAGCCGAGCAGTACTTC. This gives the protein CASSLEAEQYF.

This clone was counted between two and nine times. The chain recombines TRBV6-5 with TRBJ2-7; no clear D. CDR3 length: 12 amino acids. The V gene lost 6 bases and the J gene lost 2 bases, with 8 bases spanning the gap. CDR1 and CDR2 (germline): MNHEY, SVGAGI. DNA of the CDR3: TGTGCCAGCAGAAAACATGCCTACGAGCAGTACTTC. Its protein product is CASRKHAYEQYF.

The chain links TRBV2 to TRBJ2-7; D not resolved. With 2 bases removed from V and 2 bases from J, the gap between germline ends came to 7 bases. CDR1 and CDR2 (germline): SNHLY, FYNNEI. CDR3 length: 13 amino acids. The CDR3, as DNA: TGTGCCAGCAGTGAAATGGCAACCTACGAGCAGTACTTC. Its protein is CASSEMATYEQYF.

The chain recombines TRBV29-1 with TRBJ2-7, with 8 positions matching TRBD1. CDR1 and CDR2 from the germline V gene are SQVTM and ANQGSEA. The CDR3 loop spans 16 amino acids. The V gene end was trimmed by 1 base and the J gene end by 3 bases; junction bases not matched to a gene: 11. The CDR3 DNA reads TGCAGCGTTGAAGTACCCAAGACAGGGGATAGCTACGAGCAGTACTTC. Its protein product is CSVEVPKTGDSYEQYF.

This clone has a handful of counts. Here the CDR3 DNA reads TGTGCCACCAGCAGAGAATCCGGGTACTCCTATAGCAATCAGCCCCAGCATTTT. This gives the protein CATSRESGYSYSNQPQHF. The chain recombines TRBV15 with TRBJ1-5; D is unresolved. Germline lookup yields CDR1 LNHNV and CDR2 YYDKDF (reference sequence). The germline V and J ends were trimmed by 0 bases and 0 bases, with 15 bases remaining between them. The CDR3 spans 18 residues.

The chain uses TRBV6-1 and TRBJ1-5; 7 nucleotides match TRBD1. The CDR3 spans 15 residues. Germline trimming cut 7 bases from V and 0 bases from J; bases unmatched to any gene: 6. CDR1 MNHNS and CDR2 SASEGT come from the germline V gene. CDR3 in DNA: TGTGCCAGCACCTCGAGGGGGCGTAGCAATCAGCCCCAGCATTTT. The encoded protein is CASTSRGRSNQPQHF.

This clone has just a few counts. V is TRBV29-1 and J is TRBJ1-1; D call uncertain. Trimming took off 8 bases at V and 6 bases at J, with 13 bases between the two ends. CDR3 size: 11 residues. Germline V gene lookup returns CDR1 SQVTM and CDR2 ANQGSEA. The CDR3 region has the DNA TGCAGCATTAATTTTGGGCCTGAAGCTTTCTTT. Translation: CSINFGPEAFF.

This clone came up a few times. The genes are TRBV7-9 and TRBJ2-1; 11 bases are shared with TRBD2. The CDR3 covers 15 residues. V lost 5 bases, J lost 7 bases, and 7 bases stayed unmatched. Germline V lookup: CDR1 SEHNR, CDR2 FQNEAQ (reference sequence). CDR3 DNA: TGTGCCAGCAGCCCAGAGGCTAGCGGGGGGAATGAGCAGTTCTTC. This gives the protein CASSPEASGGNEQFF.

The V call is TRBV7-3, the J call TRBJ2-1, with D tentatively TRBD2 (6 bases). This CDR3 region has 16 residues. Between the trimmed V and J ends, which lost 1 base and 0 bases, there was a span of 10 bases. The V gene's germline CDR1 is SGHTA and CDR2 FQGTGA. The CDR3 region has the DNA TGTGCCAGCAGCTTAAGCGGGGAGAGCTCCTACAATGAGCAGTTCTTC. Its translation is CASSLSGESSYNEQFF.

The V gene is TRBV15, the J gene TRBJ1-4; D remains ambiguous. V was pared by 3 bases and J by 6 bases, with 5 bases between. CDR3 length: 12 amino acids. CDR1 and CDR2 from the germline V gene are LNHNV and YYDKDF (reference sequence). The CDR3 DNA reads TGTGCCACCAGCAGGGACTATGAAAAACTGTTTTTT. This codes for CATSRDYEKLFF.

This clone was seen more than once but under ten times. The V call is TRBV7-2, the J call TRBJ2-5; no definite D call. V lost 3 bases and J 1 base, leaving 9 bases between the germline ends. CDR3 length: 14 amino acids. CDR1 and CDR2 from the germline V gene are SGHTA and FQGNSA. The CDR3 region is CASSFSIGQETQYF. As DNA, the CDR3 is TGTGCCAGCAGCTTTAGTATCGGCCAAGAGACCCAGTACTTC.

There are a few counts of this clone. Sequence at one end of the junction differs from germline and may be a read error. The CDR3, as DNA: TGTGCCAGTAGTGTAGAACCGGGACTAGCGGGTGCTAGCACAGATACGCAGTATTTT. Residues: CASSVEPGLAGASTDTQYF. The chain joins TRBV19 to TRBJ2-3; 12 nucleotides align to TRBD2. Germline CDR1 and CDR2: LNHDA and SQIVND (reference sequence). This CDR3 is 19 amino acids long.